Below, one TCR beta chain is given with its context. Its antigen is still unknown. The data originate from a study of cytomegalovirus exposure and HLA in healthy donors. The study, taken as a whole, reports: Later work showed greater clonal expansion in HLA-associated TCR beta chains than in equally common others. CMV serostatus alone was available as immune exposure information. Later findings reportedly placed an Asian-associated ancestry cluster below the 666-donor mean for N-insertions. TCR beta chain V- and J-gene trimming was linked, in a later analysis, to a missense variant in DCLRE1C.

PCR used 60 Vbeta primers and 13 Jbeta primers. This table comes from immunoSEQ multiplex PCR, and its TCRdb copy is limited to in-frame clones, with some not included. Here the sample spans about 110,000 clones, roughly 70% being singletons. This clonotype was sampled from a woman aged 70-85 years in good health and CMV-seropositive. Source material: PBMCs.

This CDR3 reads CAISQQGDSGNTIYF. The CDR3 bases are TGTGCCATCAGTCAACAGGGAGACTCTGGAAACACCATATATTTT. This chain links TRBV10-3 with TRBJ1-3, with D possibly being TRBD1 (6 bases). CDR1 is ENHRY, CDR2 SYGVKD, per germline. This CDR3 is built from 15 residues. V was pared by 5 bases and J by 0 bases, with 11 bases between.